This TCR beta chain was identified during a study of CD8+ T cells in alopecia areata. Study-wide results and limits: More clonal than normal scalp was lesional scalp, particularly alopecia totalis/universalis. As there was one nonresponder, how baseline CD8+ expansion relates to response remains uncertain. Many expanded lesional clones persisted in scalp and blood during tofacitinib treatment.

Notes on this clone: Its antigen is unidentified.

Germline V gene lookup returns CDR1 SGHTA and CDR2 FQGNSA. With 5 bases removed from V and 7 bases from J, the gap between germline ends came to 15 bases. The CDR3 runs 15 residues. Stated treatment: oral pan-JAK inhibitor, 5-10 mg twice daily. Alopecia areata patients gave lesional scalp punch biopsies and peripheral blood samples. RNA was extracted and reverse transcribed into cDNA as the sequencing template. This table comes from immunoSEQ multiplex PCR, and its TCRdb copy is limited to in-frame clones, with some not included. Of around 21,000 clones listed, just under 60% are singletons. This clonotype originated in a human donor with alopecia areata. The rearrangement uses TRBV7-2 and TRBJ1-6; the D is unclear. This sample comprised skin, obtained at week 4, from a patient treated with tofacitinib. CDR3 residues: CASSTSWTPNSPLHF. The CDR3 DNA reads TGTGCCAGCAGCACCTCCTGGACCCCAAATTCACCCCTCCACTTT.